Included here is one T cell receptor beta chain sequence, with context. The data were produced by immunoSEQ multiplex PCR, yet TCRdb's version contains in-frame clones alone and is incomplete. The sample shows 54,000 or so clones, around 95% of them seen only once. This sample is drawn from a study of technical replicates of blood from a few donors. There are 13 residues in the CDR3. V gave up 2 bases and J gave up 3 bases, with 9 bases separating them. CDR1 is SGHRS, CDR2 YFSETQ, per germline. What was sequenced was T cells isolated from PBMCs. J is TRBJ2-7 and V is TRBV5-1; possible D gene TRBD1, 6 bases. This receptor was identified in a human donor in good health. In nucleotides, the CDR3 is TGCGCCAGCAGCTTATCACAGGGCTACGAGCAGTACTTC. This translates into CASSLSQGYEQYF.